These 15 T cell receptor beta chains share one sample of origin, sequenced in a study of shared clonotypes between healthy human individuals (dated by TCRdb to the early 2020s). The protocol used for the library was the immunoSEQ multiplex PCR assay. This is the immuneACCESS table as TCRdb keeps it, with only in-frame sequences that have V and J called. A part of the clones is gone; compared with another copy, unresolved V genes explain less than half, and the rest is unexplained. Across this sample there are millions of clones, with 80% to 95% seen only once. The ten biggest clones cover 0.39% of the sample. The source material was naive CD4+ T cells from PBMCs. The intended sense of this specimen's cell subset or site label: CD45RA+ positively selected. These receptors came from a man between 18 and 35 years old in good health. Some clones in this sample may be carry-over from other donors' samples.

The chain carries TRBV30 and TRBJ1-1, with D tentatively TRBD1 (5 bases). Trimming shortened V by 0 bases and J by 5 bases, and 13 bases separated the two germline ends. There are 14 residues in the CDR3. CDR1 is GTSNPN, CDR2 SVGIG, per germline (reference sequence). The CDR3 spells CAWSVQGVRTEAFF. DNA of the CDR3: TGTGCCTGGAGTGTACAAGGGGTCAGGACTGAAGCTTTCTTT.

The rearrangement links TRBV19 to TRBJ2-1; D gene unclear. The V and J ends lost 6 bases and 5 bases respectively, with 11 bases between them. The CDR3 spans 13 residues. The germline V gene encodes CDR1 LNHDA and CDR2 SQIVND (reference sequence). The CDR3 sequence is CASSRNRNNEQFF. Here the CDR3 DNA reads TGTGCCAGTAGCCGGAATAGAAACAATGAGCAGTTCTTC.

The V call is TRBV5-6, the J call TRBJ1-2; D is possibly TRBD1 (6 bases). The ends were cut back, 4 bases at V and 2 bases at J, with 18 bases in the middle. The CDR3 loop spans 16 amino acids. Per the germline V gene, CDR1 is SGHDT and CDR2 is YYEEEE. The DNA of the CDR3 is TGTGCCAGCAGCCGGATGGGCAGGGGTGGCAACTATGGCTACACCTTC. This encodes CASSRMGRGGNYGYTF.

This rearrangement joins TRBV28 to TRBJ1-5; D call uncertain. CDR3 length equals 16 residues. V was pared by 1 base and J by 2 bases, with 12 bases between. The germline V gene has CDR1 MDHEN and CDR2 SYDVKM. CDR3 amino acids: CASSLSGAFGNQPQHF. For the CDR3, the DNA is TGTGCCAGCAGTTTATCAGGAGCATTTGGCAATCAGCCCCAGCATTTT.

This clone was picked up one time. The chain uses TRBV28 and TRBJ1-2, with 10 bases identical to TRBD1. The CDR3 contains 14 residues. The V gene end was trimmed by 3 bases and the J gene end by 7 bases; junction bases not matched to a gene: 5. The germline gives CDR1 MDHEN, CDR2 SYDVKM. The CDR3 reads CASSFRDRGGGYTF. In nucleotides, the CDR3 is TGTGCCAGCAGTTTCCGGGACAGGGGCGGTGGCTACACCTTC.

The chain uses TRBV13 and TRBJ2-7; 12 nucleotides match TRBD2. The CDR3 has 16 amino acids. J gave up 7 bases and V 5 bases, and 12 bases lay outside the gene matches. The germline V gene has CDR1 PRHDT and CDR2 FYEKMQ (reference sequence). The CDR3 sequence is CASSQRLAGVVFEQYF. The DNA of the CDR3 is TGTGCCAGCAGCCAACGACTAGCGGGGGTCGTCTTTGAGCAGTACTTC.

The chain joins TRBV30 to TRBJ2-2; D is unresolved. The germline V and J ends were trimmed by 3 bases and 5 bases, with 4 bases remaining between them. The CDR3 is 11 residues long. Germline CDR1 reads GTSNPN; CDR2 reads SVGIG (reference sequence). CDR3 region: CAWRLTGELFF. The CDR3 nucleotides are TGTGCCTGGAGGTTAACCGGGGAGCTGTTTTTT. The whole variable domain, filled in from reference TRBV30 and TRBJ2-2, reads SQTIHQWPATLVQPVGSPLSLECTVEGTSNPNLYWYRQAAGRGLQLLFYSVGIGQISSEVPQNLSASRPQDRQFILSSKKLLLSDSGFYLCAWRLTGELFFGEGSRLTVL.

A remark on this clone: Other DNA sequences in this specimen translate into the identical CDR3. CDR3 sequence reads: CASSSGQGQETQYF. The CDR3 DNA sequence: TGTGCCAGCAGCTCCGGACAGGGACAAGAGACCCAGTACTTC. The chain links TRBV7-9 to TRBJ2-5; 8 bases agree with TRBD1. CDR3 length: 14 amino acids. Germline assignment: CDR1 SEHNR and CDR2 FQNEAQ (reference sequence). With 4 bases clipped from V and 2 bases from J, the junction kept 3 bases outside the gene matches.

This clone was seen once. CDR3 sequence: CASSESGRADTQYF. For the CDR3, the DNA is TGTGCCAGCAGTGAAAGCGGGAGGGCAGATACGCAGTATTTT. The chain uses TRBV28 and TRBJ2-3; 10 bases map to TRBD2. Germline values: CDR1 MDHEN, CDR2 SYDVKM. This CDR3 has 14 amino acids. The trim removed 5 bases at V and 4 bases at J, leaving 3 bases unmatched.

This clone was seen just once. The rearrangement uses TRBV29-1 and TRBJ2-7; 13 nucleotides line up with TRBD2. CDR3 size: 14 residues. With 3 bases clipped from V and 4 bases from J, the junction kept 3 bases outside the gene matches. The V gene's germline CDR1 is SQVTM and CDR2 ANQGSEA. The CDR3 loop is CSVEGLAGTYEQYF. The CDR3 nucleotides are TGCAGCGTTGAGGGACTAGCGGGGACTTACGAGCAGTACTTC.

The V call is TRBV2, the J call TRBJ1-5; 7 bases match TRBD1. Losses at the gene ends were 4 bases for V and 3 bases for J; bases not matched to a gene: 6. Germline V CDR1 and CDR2: SNHLY, FYNNEI. The CDR3 is 15 residues long. DNA for the CDR3: TGTGCCAGCAGTGTGAGTCAGGGGGTCAATCAGCCCCAGCATTTT. It is translated as CASSVSQGVNQPQHF.

This chain's CDR3 is CASSFGGGMGTEAFF. The CDR3 nucleotides are TGCGCCAGCAGCTTCGGGGGAGGGATGGGGACTGAAGCTTTCTTT. The chain has TRBV5-1 and TRBJ1-1; a possible D gene is TRBD1 (5 bases). V lost 2 bases, J lost 5 bases, and 16 bases lay in between. Germline loops: CDR1 SGHRS, CDR2 YFSETQ. CDR3 length: 15 amino acids.

The genes are TRBV2 and TRBJ2-4; D remains ambiguous. This CDR3 is built from 11 residues. V was cut by 6 bases and J by 5 bases, with 5 bases left in between. CDR1 is SNHLY and CDR2 is FYNNEI in the germline V gene. CDR3: CASSRENIQYF. In nucleotides, the CDR3 is TGTGCCAGCAGCCGGGAAAACATTCAGTACTTC.

The chain carries TRBV4-2 and TRBJ1-2; D is unclear. Germline V gene sequence: CDR1 LGHNA, CDR2 YNFKEQ. The V and J ends lost 1 base and 1 base respectively, with 10 bases between them. The CDR3 spans 15 residues. This CDR3 reads CASSQGSANNYGYTF. The CDR3 DNA reads TGTGCCAGCAGCCAAGGGTCAGCCAATAACTATGGCTACACCTTC.

The chain couples TRBV7-9 to TRBJ2-3; 11 bases are a match to TRBD2. The length of the CDR3 is 15 residues. J was trimmed by 4 bases and V by 5 bases; bases with no gene match: 5. From germline, CDR1 is SEHNR and CDR2 FQNEAQ (reference sequence). The CDR3 region is CASSANSGRADTQYF. The CDR3 DNA reads TGTGCCAGCAGCGCTAATAGCGGGAGGGCAGATACGCAGTATTTT.